In this sample, the clone carrying this T cell receptor (beta chain) turned up many times. Antigen specificity is unknown. This record belongs to a study of CD8 T cells in ankylosing spondylitis. Study-level points and caveats: What appeared characteristic of ankylosing spondylitis blood was a TCR beta motif of eight highly homologous variants. Reactive arthritis synovial fluid and blood previously showed some of these motif variants.

Germline V lookup: CDR1 SGHTA, CDR2 FQGNSA. With 5 bases clipped from V and 9 bases from J, the junction kept 9 bases outside the gene matches. The CDR3 runs to 14 residues. As the method for making TCR beta libraries, quantitative 5'-RACE with molecular barcodes was used. TCRdb re-called the 5' RACE reads through MiXCR, storing one row per CDR3 protein. This table has about 800,000 distinct CDR3 sequences, approximately 12% appearing once. The chain employs TRBV7-2 and TRBJ2-1; 8 bases are shared with TRBD1. The sample comprised blood, either unsorted or a sorted T cell fraction (not recorded which). This receptor was obtained from a male donor with ankylosing spondylitis. The CDR3 DNA sequence: TGTGCCAGCAGCCAACAGGGGGTAGTAAGTGAGCAGTTCTTC. Translating gives CASSQQGVVSEQFF.